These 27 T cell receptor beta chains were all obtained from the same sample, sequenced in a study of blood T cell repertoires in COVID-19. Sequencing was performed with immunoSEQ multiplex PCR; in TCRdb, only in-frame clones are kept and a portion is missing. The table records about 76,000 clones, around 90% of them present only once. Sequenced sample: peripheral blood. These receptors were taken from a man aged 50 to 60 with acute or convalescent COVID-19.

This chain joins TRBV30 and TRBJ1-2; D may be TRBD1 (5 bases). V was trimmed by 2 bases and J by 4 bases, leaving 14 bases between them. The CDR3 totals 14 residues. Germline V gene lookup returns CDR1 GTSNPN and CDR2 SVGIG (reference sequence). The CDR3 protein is CAWSPQRGAYGYTF. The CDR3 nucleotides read TGTGCCTGGAGTCCTCAAAGGGGCGCCTATGGCTACACCTTC.

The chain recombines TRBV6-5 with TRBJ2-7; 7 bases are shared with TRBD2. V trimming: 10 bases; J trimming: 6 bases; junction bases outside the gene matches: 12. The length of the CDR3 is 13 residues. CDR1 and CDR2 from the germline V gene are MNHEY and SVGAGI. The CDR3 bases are TGTGCCACCATCGGTTGGGGGGGAGGCGAGCAGTACTTC. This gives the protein CATIGWGGGEQYF.

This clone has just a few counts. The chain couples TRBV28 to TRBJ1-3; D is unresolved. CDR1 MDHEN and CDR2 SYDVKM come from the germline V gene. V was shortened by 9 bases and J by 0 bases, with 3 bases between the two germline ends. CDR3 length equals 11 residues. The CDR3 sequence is CASHSGNTIYF. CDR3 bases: TGTGCCAGTCACTCTGGAAACACCATATATTTT.

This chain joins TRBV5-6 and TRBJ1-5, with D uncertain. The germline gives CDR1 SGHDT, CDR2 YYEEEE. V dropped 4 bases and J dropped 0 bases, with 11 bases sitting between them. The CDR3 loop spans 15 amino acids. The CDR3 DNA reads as TGTGCCAGCAGCGCAGCGGGTAATAGCAATCAGCCCCAGCATTTT. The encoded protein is CASSAAGNSNQPQHF.

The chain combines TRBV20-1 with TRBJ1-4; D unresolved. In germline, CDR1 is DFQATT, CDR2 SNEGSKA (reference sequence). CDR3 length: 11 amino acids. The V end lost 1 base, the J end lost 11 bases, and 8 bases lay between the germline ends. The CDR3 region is CSARASSKLFF. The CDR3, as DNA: TGCAGTGCTAGAGCCTCTTCCAAACTGTTTTTT.

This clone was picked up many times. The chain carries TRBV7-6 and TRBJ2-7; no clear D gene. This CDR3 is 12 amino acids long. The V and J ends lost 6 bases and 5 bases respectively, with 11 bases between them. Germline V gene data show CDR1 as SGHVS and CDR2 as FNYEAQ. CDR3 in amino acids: CASSSVADEQYF. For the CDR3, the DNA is TGTGCCAGCAGTTCGGTCGCGGACGAGCAGTACTTC.

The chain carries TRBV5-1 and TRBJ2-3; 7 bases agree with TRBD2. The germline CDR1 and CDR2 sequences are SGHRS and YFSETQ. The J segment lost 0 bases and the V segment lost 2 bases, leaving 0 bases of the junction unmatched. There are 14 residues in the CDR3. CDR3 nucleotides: TGCGCCAGCAGCTTAGCGGGGAGCACAGATACGCAGTATTTT. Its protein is CASSLAGSTDTQYF.

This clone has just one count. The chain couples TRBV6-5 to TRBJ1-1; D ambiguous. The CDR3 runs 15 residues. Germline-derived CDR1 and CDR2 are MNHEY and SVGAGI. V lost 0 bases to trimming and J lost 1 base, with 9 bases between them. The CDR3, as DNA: TGTGCCAGCAGTTACTCGGAGGTGGGGAACACTGAAGCTTTCTTT. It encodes CASSYSEVGNTEAFF.

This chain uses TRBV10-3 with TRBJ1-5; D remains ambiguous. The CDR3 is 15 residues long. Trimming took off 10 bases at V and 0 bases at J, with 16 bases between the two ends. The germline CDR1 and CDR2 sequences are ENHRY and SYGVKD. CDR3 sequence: CASGGEADSNQPQHF. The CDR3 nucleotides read TGTGCCAGTGGAGGTGAGGCGGATAGCAATCAGCCCCAGCATTTT.

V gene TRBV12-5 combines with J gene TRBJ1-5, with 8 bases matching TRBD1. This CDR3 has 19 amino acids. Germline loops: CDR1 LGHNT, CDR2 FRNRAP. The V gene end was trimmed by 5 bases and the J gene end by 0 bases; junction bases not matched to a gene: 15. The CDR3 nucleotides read TGTGCTAGTGGTCCGATGACAGGGGCGAGCAAATATAGCAATCAGCCCCAGCATTTT. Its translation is CASGPMTGASKYSNQPQHF. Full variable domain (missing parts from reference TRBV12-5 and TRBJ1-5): DARVTQTPRHKVTEMGQEVTMRCQPILGHNTVFWYRQTMMQGLELLAYFRNRAPLDDSGMPKDRFSAEMPDATLATLKIQPSEPRDSAVYFCASGPMTGASKYSNQPQHFGDGTRLSIL.

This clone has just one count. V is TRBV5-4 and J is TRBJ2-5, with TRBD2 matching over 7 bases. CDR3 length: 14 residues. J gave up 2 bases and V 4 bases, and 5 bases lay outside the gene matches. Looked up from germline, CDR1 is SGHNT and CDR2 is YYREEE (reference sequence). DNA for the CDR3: TGTGCCAGCAGCGGGAGGGGAGAGCAAGAGACCCAGTACTTC. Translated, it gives CASSGRGEQETQYF.

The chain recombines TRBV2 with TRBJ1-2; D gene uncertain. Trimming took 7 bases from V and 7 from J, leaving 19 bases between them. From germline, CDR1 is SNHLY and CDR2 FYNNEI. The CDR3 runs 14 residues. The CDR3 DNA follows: TGTGCCAGCACTAGCAGAGGCTCGGGAGGTGGCTACACCTTC. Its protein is CASTSRGSGGGYTF.

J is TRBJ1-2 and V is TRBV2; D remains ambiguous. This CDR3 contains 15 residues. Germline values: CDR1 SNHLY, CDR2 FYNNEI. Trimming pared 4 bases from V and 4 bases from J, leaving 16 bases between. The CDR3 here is CASSGTTVTLYGYTF. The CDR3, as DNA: TGTGCCAGCAGTGGGACTACCGTCACCCTCTATGGCTACACCTTC.

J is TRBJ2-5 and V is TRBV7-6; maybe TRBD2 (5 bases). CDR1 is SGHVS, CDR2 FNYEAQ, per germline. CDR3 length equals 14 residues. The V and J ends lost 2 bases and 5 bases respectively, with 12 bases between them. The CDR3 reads CASSLNPRGETQYF. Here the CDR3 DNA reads TGTGCCAGCAGCTTAAATCCCCGAGGGGAGACCCAGTACTTC.

CDR3 DNA sequence: TGTGCCTGGAGTGTAGGGCGGGGAATGAACACTGAAGCTTTCTTT. Protein product: CAWSVGRGMNTEAFF. The chain carries TRBV30 and TRBJ1-1; D is unresolved. The CDR3 contains 15 residues. The V and J ends lost 0 bases and 0 bases respectively, with 11 bases between them. Germline CDR1 reads GTSNPN; CDR2 reads SVGIG (reference sequence).

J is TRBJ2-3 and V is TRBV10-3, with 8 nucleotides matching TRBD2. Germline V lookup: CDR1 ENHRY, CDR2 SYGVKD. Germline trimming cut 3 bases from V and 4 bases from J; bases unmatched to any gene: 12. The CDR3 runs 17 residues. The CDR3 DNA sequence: TGTGCCATCAGTGAAGGTAGCGGGGCTGGGGGGGCAGATACGCAGTATTTT. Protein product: CAISEGSGAGGADTQYF.

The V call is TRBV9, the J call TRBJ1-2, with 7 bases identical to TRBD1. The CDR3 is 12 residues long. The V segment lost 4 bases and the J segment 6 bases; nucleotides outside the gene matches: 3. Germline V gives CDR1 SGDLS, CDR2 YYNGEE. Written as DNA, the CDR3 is TGTGCCAGCAGCTCCGGACAGGATGGCTACACCTTC. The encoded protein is CASSSGQDGYTF.

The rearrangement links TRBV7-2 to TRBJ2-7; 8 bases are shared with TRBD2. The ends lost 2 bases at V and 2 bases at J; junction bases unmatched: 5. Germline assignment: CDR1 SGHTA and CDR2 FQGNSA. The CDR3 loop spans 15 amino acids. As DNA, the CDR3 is TGTGCCAGCAGCTTAAGGTCGGGGGGGACCTACGAGCAGTACGTC. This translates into CASSLRSGGTYEQYV.

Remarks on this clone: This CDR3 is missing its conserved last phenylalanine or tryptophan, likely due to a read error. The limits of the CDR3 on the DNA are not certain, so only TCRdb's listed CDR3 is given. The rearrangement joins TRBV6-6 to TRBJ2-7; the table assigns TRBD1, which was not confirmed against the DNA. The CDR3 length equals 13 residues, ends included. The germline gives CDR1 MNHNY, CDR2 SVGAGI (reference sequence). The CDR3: CASSPGDSPLWEI.

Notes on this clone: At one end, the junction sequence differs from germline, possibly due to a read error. DNA for the CDR3: TGTGCCAGCAGTTTAGGTAGGGGCCTCACGGATTTT. It translates to CASSLGRGLTDF. The chain joins TRBV28 to TRBJ1-3, with D perhaps TRBD1 (5 bases). Looked up from germline, CDR1 is MDHEN and CDR2 is SYDVKM. CDR3 size: 12 residues.

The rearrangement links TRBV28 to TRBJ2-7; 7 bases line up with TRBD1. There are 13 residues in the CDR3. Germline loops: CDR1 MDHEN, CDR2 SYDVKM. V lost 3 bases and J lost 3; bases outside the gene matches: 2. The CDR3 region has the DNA TGTGCCAGCAGTTTGGGGACAGTCTACGAGCAGTACTTC. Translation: CASSLGTVYEQYF. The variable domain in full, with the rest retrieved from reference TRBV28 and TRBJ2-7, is DVKVTQSSRYLVKRTGEKVFLECVQDMDHENMFWYRQDPGLGLRLIYFSYDVKMKEKGDIPEGYSVSREKKERFSLILESASTNQTSMYLCASSLGTVYEQYFGPGTRLTVT.

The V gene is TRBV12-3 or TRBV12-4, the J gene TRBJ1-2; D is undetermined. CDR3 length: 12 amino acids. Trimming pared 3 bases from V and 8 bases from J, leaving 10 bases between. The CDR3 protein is CASSFAEEGYTF. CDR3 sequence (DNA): TGTGCCAGCAGTTTCGCCGAAGAGGGCTACACCTTC.

The DNA of the CDR3 is TGTGCCAGTAGTATCAACAGGGATAAGGGTCAGCCCCAGCATTTT. As protein: CASSINRDKGQPQHF. The chain combines TRBV19 with TRBJ1-5, with D possibly being TRBD1 (6 bases). V lost 3 bases to trimming and J lost 6 bases, with 15 bases between them. The CDR3 extends over 15 amino acids. Germline V gene data show CDR1 as LNHDA and CDR2 as SQIVND (reference sequence).

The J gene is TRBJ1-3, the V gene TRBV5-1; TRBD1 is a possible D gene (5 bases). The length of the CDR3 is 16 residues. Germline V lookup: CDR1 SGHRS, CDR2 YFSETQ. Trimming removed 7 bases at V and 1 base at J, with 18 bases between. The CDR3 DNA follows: TGCGCCAGCCGAGTGGGCAGTGGGGCTTCTGGAAACACCATATATTTT. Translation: CASRVGSGASGNTIYF. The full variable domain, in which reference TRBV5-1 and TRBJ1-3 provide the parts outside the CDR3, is KAGVTQTPRYLIKTRGQQVTLSCSPISGHRSVSWYQQTPGQGLQFLFEYFSETQRNKGNFPGRFSGRQFSNSRSEMNVSTLELGDSALYLCASRVGSGASGNTIYFGEGSWLTVV.

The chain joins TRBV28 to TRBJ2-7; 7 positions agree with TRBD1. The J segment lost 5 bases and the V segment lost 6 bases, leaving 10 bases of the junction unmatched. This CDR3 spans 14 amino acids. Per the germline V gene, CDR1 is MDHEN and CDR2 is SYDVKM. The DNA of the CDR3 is TGTGCCAGCAGATACACGACAGGGCTGGACGAGCAGTACTTC. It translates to CASRYTTGLDEQYF. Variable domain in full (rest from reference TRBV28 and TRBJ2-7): DVKVTQSSRYLVKRTGEKVFLECVQDMDHENMFWYRQDPGLGLRLIYFSYDVKMKEKGDIPEGYSVSREKKERFSLILESASTNQTSMYLCASRYTTGLDEQYFGPGTRLTVT.

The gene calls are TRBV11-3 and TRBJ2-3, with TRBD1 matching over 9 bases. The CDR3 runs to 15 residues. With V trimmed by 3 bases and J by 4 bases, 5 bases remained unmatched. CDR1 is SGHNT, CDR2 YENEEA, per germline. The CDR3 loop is CASSFSGTGSDTQYF. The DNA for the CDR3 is TGTGCCAGCAGCTTCTCCGGGACAGGGTCAGATACGCAGTATTTT.

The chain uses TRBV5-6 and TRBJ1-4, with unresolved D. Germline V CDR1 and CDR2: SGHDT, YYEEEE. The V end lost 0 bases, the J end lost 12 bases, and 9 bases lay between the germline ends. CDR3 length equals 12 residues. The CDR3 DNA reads TGTGCCAGCAGCTTGGCCGGGAGGGAACTGTTTTTT. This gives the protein CASSLAGRELFF.